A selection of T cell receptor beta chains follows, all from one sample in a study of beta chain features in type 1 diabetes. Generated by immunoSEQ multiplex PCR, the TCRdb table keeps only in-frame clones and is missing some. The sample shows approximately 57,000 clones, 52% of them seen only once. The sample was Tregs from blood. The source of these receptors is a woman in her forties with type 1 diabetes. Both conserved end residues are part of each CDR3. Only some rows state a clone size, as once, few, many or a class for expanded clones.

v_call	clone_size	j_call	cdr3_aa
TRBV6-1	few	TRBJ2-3	CASSLRLTDTQYF
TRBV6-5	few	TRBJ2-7	CASSYDSSYEQYF
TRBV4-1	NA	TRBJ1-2	CASRHEQGYTF
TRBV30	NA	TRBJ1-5	CAWSVRENQPQHF
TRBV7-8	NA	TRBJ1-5	CASSPRAINQPQHF
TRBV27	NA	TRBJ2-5	CASTRQGPLGEQYF
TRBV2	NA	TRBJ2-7	CASRVGQGASYEQYF
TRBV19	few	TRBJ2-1	CASNRQGSLDNEQFF
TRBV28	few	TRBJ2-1	CASKRPFHNEQFF
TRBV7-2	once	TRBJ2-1	CASSLIRGQEQFF
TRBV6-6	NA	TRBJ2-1	CASSYGTSGGEQFF
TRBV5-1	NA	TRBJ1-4	CASARQGLTNEKLFF
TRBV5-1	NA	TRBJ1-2	CASSYGREANYGYTF
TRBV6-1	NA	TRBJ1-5	CASSERQSNQPQHF
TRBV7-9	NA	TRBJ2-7	CASSLGQRKQYF
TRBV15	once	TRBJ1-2	CATSRGGSGTLGPYGYTF
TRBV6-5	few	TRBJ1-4	CASSPRQAMGEKLFF
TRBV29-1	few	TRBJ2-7	CSVTGISYEQYF
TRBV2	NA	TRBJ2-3	CASSLAGVGTDTQYF
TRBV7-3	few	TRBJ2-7	CASSRGQLEEQYF
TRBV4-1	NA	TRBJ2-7	CASSLGRSSYEQYF
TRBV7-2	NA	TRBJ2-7	CASSLAGSGNYEQYF
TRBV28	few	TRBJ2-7	CASSLIGAYEQYF
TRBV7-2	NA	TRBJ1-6	CASSSQGDQSPLHF
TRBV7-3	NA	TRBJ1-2	CASSTTTGNGYTF
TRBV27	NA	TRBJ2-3	CASSAQGSTQYF
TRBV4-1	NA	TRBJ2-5	CASSQVAWGGETQYF
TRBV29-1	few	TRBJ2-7	CSVEDGGYEQYF
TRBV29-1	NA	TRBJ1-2	CSVERTGYGYTF
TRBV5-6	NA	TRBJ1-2	CASSLVRYGYTF
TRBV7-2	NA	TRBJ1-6	CASSLDRINSPLHF
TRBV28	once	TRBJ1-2	CASSSSDYGYTF
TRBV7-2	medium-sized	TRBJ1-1	CASTGTVNTEAFF
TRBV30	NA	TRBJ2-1	CAWSVAFSYNEQFF
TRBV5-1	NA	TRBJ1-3	CASSLGGSGNTIYF
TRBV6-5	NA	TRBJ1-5	CASTGTQGQPQHF
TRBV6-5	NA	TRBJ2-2	CASSYHTPLPTGELFF
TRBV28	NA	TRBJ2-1	CASRVAGDYNEQFF
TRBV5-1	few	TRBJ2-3	CASSLAGRGTGSPRDTQYF
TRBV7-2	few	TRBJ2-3	CASSRTSVGTDTQYF
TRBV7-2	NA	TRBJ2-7	CASSLGSGQGSSYEQYF
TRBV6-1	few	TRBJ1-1	CASSDRLANTEAFF
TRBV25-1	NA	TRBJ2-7	CASSEAPSGGQYF
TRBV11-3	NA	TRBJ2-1	CASSLAAGDSYNEQFF
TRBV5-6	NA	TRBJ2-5	CASSFYDRPRETQYF
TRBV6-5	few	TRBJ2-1	CASSYPGTGSYNEQFF
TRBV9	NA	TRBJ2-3	CASSVAGVTDTQYF
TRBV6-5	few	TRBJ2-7	CASSYSTGYEQYF
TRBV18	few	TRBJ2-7	CASSPFRTGSYEQYF
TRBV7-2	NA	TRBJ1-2	CASSLTPVGGYTF
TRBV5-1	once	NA	CASSGGASDSYEQYF
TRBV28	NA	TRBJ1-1	CASSSRSRSPEAFF
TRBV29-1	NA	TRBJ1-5	CSVGQGSNQPQHF
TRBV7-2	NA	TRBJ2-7	CASSLFRDSSYEQYF
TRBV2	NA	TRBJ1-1	CASRSTGPEAFF
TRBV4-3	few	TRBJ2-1	CASSPRLAGYNEQFF
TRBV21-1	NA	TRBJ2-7	CASSTHRVYEQYF
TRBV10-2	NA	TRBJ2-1	CASRLAESYNEQFF
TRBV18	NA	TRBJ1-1	CASRGVFQGTEAFF
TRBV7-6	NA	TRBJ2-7	CASSLLEGAPSYEQYF